The 6 T cell receptor beta chains below were found in one sample sequenced in a study of cytomegalovirus exposure and HLA in healthy donors. Amplification used 60 Vbeta primers and 13 Jbeta primers. The protocol was immunoSEQ multiplex PCR, while the TCRdb copy is restricted to in-frame clones and leaves out a portion. This sample has tens of thousands of clones; about 80% occur once, and the top ten carry nearly 6%. Sequencing was done on a sample of PBMCs. The receptors originated from a female donor in good health and CMV-seronegative.

This clone came up a few times. This chain joins TRBV14 and TRBJ2-3; perhaps TRBD1 as D (6 bases). CDR1 is SGHDN and CDR2 is FVKESK in the germline V gene. Trimming pared 6 bases from V and 0 bases from J, leaving 13 bases between. The CDR3 runs to 15 residues. The CDR3 here is CASRKTGSSTDTQYF. CDR3 coding DNA: TGTGCCAGCAGGAAGACAGGATCAAGCACAGATACGCAGTATTTT. Using reference TRBV14 and TRBJ2-3 for the parts outside the CDR3, the full variable domain is EAGVTQFPSHSVIEKGQTVTLRCDPISGHDNLYWYRRVMGKEIKFLLHFVKESKQDESGMPNNRFLAERTGGTYSTLKVQPAELEDSGVYFCASRKTGSSTDTQYFGPGTRLTVL.

The chain uses TRBV6-5 and TRBJ2-1; a possible D gene is TRBD2 (6 bases). CDR1 and CDR2 from the germline V gene are MNHEY and SVGAGI. The CDR3 spans 15 residues. Trimming took 6 bases from V and 2 from J, leaving 14 bases between them. The CDR3 here is CASSLNSGPYNEQFF. CDR3 sequence (DNA): TGTGCCAGCAGCCTAAATAGCGGTCCCTACAATGAGCAGTTCTTC.

In DNA form, the CDR3 reads TGTGCCAGCAGCTTGTGGGGACAGGGGACTGGCTACACCTTC. This codes for CASSLWGQGTGYTF. The chain combines TRBV5-8 with TRBJ1-2, with TRBD1 matching 10 bases. The junction had 4 bases not matched to a gene; V was cut back by 1 base and J by 7 bases. In germline, CDR1 is SGHTS, CDR2 YDEGEE. This CDR3 has 14 residues.

The chain recombines TRBV27 with TRBJ1-2; possible D gene TRBD1, 6 bases. The V gene lost 3 bases and the J gene lost 8 bases, with 16 bases spanning the gap. CDR1 is MNHEY and CDR2 is SMNVEV in the germline V gene (reference sequence). This CDR3 has 14 residues. CDR3 sequence (DNA): TGTGCCAGCAGTTTCTTGGCAGGGGAGGGCGGCTACACCTTC. Amino acids: CASSFLAGEGGYTF.

V and J are TRBV19 and TRBJ1-6, with D uncertain. Germline V CDR1 and CDR2: LNHDA, SQIVND (reference sequence). There are 14 residues in the CDR3. V lost 3 bases and J 7 bases, leaving 10 bases between the germline ends. CDR3 residues: CASSMAGFNSPLHF. CDR3 nucleotides: TGTGCCAGTAGTATGGCGGGGTTCAATTCACCCCTCCACTTT. The variable domain in full, completed from reference TRBV19 and TRBJ1-6, reads DGGITQSPKYLFRKEGQNVTLSCEQNLNHDAMYWYRQDPGQGLRLIYYSQIVNDFQKGDIAEGYSVSREKKESFPLTVTSAQKNPTAFYLCASSMAGFNSPLHFGNGTRLTVT.

The chain has TRBV7-9 and TRBJ2-1, with a tentative D call TRBD2 (7 bases). V shed 1 base and J shed 6 bases, with 13 bases lying between them. The CDR3 contains 15 residues. The V gene's germline CDR1 is SEHNR and CDR2 FQNEAQ (reference sequence). CDR3 protein: CASSLGRGGGNEQFF. CDR3 nucleotides: TGTGCCAGCAGCTTAGGAAGGGGAGGGGGCAATGAGCAGTTCTTC.